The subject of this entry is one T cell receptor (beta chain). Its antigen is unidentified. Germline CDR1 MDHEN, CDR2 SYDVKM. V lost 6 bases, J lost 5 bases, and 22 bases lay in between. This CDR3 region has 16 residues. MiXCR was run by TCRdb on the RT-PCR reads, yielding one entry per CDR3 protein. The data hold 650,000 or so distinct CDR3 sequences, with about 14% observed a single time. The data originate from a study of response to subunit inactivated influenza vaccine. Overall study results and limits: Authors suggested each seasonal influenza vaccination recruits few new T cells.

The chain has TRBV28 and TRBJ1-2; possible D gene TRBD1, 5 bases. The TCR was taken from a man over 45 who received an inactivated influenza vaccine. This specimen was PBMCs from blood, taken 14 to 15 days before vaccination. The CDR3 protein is CASRSTAFGAGYGYTF. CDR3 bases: TGTGCCAGCAGATCTACAGCCTTCGGGGCAGGGTATGGCTACACCTTC.